One T cell receptor beta chain is described in this entry. Antigen unknown. The primer mix had 60 Vbeta and 13 Jbeta primers. Some clones are missing from TCRdb's copy, which holds only in-frame ones; the method was immunoSEQ multiplex PCR. Of about 160,000 clones detected, 60% to 80% appear once; the ten largest clones hold over 0.95%. The data are from a study of cytomegalovirus exposure and HLA in healthy donors. Study-wide findings and caveats: In an earlier analysis, about 87% or about 30%: the productive usage of most TCR beta V segments. Several of the most significant clusters appeared linked to common viral pathogens, based on a later analysis.

The CDR3 contains 17 residues. The J segment lost 0 bases and the V segment lost 0 bases, leaving 8 bases of the junction unmatched. Germline V gene data show CDR1 as WSHSY and CDR2 as SAAADI. The clonotype was recovered from a woman aged 45-65 years in good health and CMV-seropositive. Sequencing input: PBMCs. V gene TRBV10-2 combines with J gene TRBJ2-7, with 7 nucleotides matching TRBD1. The CDR3 reads CASSESSRRGFSYEQYF. CDR3 DNA sequence: TGCGCCAGCAGTGAGTCGTCCCGCAGGGGGTTCTCCTACGAGCAGTACTTC.